The sequence of this T cell receptor (beta chain) was determined in a study of T cell responses to AZD1222 COVID-19 vaccine. This CDR3 has 15 residues. Germline V lookup: CDR1 SGDLS, CDR2 YYNGEE. V shed 4 bases and J 4 bases; nucleotides not matched to a gene: 6. Clones were read by immunoSEQ multiplex PCR, and TCRdb kept only the in-frame ones, dropping some. The table has some 170,000 clones, roughly 91% seen once; the top ten hold about 1.5%. As for this clone: What it binds is unknown.

Findings and caveats of the study: Repertoires in all cases were sampled only once the peak T cell response had passed. Seropositive AZD1222 recipients at baseline numbered only six or seven. There were vaccine-associated CD4 TCRs across spike, dominant at 160-218 and 743-854.

Sequences were derived from peripheral blood, sampled on day 0 of AZD1222 vaccination. The sequence was obtained from an adult in good health. The gene calls are TRBV9 and TRBJ1-1; 11 nucleotides align to TRBD1. CDR3 in DNA: TGTGCCAGCAGCACGGGACAGGGGGTTATCACTGAAGCTTTCTTT. Encoded protein: CASSTGQGVITEAFF.